This TCR beta chain was observed in a study of T-cell reconstitution after alpha-beta-depleted transplantation in children. The TCRbeta library was prepared with unique molecular identifiers. From the PCR reads, TCRdb called clonotypes with MiXCR, one entry per CDR3 protein. The repertoire holds about 610,000 distinct CDR3 sequences, with 8% to 11% as singletons. The CDR3 covers 20 residues. Germline CDR1 MDHEN, CDR2 SYDVKM. V gave up 10 bases and J gave up 7 bases; unmatched junction bases: 31. This chain connects TRBV28 to TRBJ2-7, with 10 bases aligning to TRBD2. Here the sequenced sample was PBMCs from the stem cell graft donor, taken from the stem cell graft. This TCR came from a human donor who donated a stem cell graft to a child with acute myeloid leukemia. The chain's CDR3 is CAIPDREGTSELSFPWEQYF. As DNA, the CDR3 is TGTGCCATCCCGGACAGGGAAGGGACTAGCGAACTCTCATTCCCCTGGGAGCAGTACTTC.